This T cell receptor (beta chain) was identified during a study of identical twins (dated by TCRdb to 2016 to 2017). A note on the overall study: TCR alpha and beta repertoires from monozygotic twins, unrelated adults of various ages and cord blood were deep-sequenced to test whether fetal clonotypes persist. Replicate twin experiments were performed at different times using different library preparation protocols to rule out contamination. On the study overall, not on this receptor specifically: Zero-insertion analyses could be partly confounded by invariant T cells such as MAIT and iNKT, although diverse VJ usage argued against such confounding for most clonotypes. Fewer insertions were carried by abundant cord blood beta clonotypes, a similar but weaker trend appeared in young adult naive repertoires, and no such trend appeared in memory repertoires. Compared with coincidental sharing between unrelated individuals, an excess of low generation-probability sequences was observed among out-of-frame TCR alpha sequences shared between twins. Out-of-frame TCR alpha sharing in monozygotic twins was systematically underestimated by recombination models, whereas sharing between unrelated individuals was in agreement with the recombination models. Excess twin sharing in beta out-of-frame sequences was weaker because fewer shared sequences lowered the signal-to-noise ratio. Because the same donors could not be followed over many years, the conclusions relied on cross-sectional statistical analysis.

This clonotype was seen repeatedly, ten times or more. What antigen it recognizes has not been identified. There are no base qualities to consult, and no much larger clone falls within one base. CDR1 DFQATT and CDR2 SNEGSKA were looked up in the germline V gene (reference sequence). Including cysteine and phenylalanine, the CDR3 has 13 amino acids. The DNA shown is the 39-base CDR3, in frame from base 1. The junction shows trimming of 3 bases on V and 2 bases on J, plus 10 bases between the germline ends. Libraries were made using 5' RACE. The sequencer was an Illumina HiSeq 2000. Template switching introduced a universal primer binding site; the final cDNA contained a unique molecular identifier, enabling accurate counting of TCR cDNA molecules. Specific primers in the conserved constant-segment region were used to synthesize first-strand cDNA for the TCR alpha and beta chains. Each cDNA library was double barcoded, with a SMART-Mk sample barcode plus Illumina barcodes, to control for contamination. TruSeq adapter sequences and Illumina sample barcodes were added in two successive PCR steps. The TCR alpha and beta cDNA libraries were sequenced on the Illumina HiSeq platform using custom primers. The paper's data handling went like this. MiGEC was used to process raw reads and extract unique molecular identifiers, and MiXCR was used to find CDR3 positions. Recombination models were inferred per individual with the repgenHMM and IGoR tools using an EM algorithm. Shared clonotypes were analyzed with the tcR package in R, and sharing was normalized by the product of cloneset sizes. To study raw recombination without the effects of thymic and clonal selection, out-of-frame nonproductive sequences were analyzed. Clones were called with MiXCR by TCRdb after fastp trimmed the public reads at Q25, and only in-frame beta chains were retained. Entries that share a CDR3 protein sequence are merged under the most common genes and DNA. The V and J calls here are based on TCRdb, not the publication. Recorded for this sample are some 900,000 distinct CDR3 sequences; around an eighth of them occurred a single time. The top ten constitute around 1.6% of the sample.

Only healthy Caucasian donors were included. The twin cohort comprised three pairs of female monozygotic twins, all aged about 18 to 30 years. RNA for TCR libraries was isolated from peripheral blood mononuclear cells. A further study also used this sample, focusing on yellow fever vaccine responses in identical twins. Drawing on the second study: The T cell response to vaccination in identical twins was reported by the authors to appear partly convergent and partly personalized. Focusing on identical twins, the study followed the T cell clones that responded to the vaccine, and did so with precision.

The sequence was obtained from a woman aged 18 to 35 in good health. Sequencing input: PBMCs. The rearranged chain carries TRBV20-1 and TRBJ2-5, with the D gene call left open. The CDR3 has the sequence CSARMEQQETQYF. The DNA sequence reads TGCAGTGCTAGGATGGAGCAGCAAGAGACCCAGTACTTC.